Listed below are T cell receptor beta chains from one sample, sequenced in a study of cytomegalovirus exposure and HLA in healthy donors. Repertoires were generated with immunoSEQ multiplex PCR, while TCRdb's copy carries only in-frame clones and drops some. The sample carries some 150,000 clones, about four fifths recorded once. The material sequenced was PBMCs. These receptor sequences come from a man aged 30 to 45 in good health and CMV-seronegative. Both conserved end residues are part of each CDR3.

TRBV4-2 | CASSQEDRGGEKLFF
TRBV28 | CASSPPGQSYEQYF
TRBV19 | CASSILTGGGQPQHF
TRBV5-1 | CASSGGLAAYEQYF
TRBV2 | CASSPTSGAYEQYF
TRBV6-5 | CASSPPGTGNEKLFF
TRBV5-6 | CASSLTDRAGSPLHF
TRBV5-1 | CASSSRVEGAQYF
TRBV27 | CASSLRPGQGMTDTQYF
TRBV27 | CASSRTGLREKLFF
TRBV6-6 | CASSYSAGGYEQYF
TRBV27 | CASSISSSYEQYF
TRBV28 | CASSLPFGTNSYEQYF
TRBV2 | CASGDLRNTIYF
TRBV5-8 | CASSSGQPNQPQHF
TRBV5-4 | CASSPGQGFQETQYF
TRBV2 | CASSEEQGSLSIQYF
TRBV28 | CASSLDSSGANVLTF
TRBV30 | CAWDVGGAFF
TRBV19 | CASSRTVDQPQHF
TRBV27 | CASSARTVDQPQHF
TRBV27 | CASSLSSLAMRNEQFF
TRBV19 | CASTLQGPLPNQPQHF
TRBV19 | CASSILLHGTGSTDEQYF
TRBV5-1 | CASSKTRGSYNEQFF
TRBV18 | CASSPPQGTDLYGYTF
TRBV2 | CASRGGVYDSNQPQHF
TRBV15 | CATSRDIDRAVF
TRBV28 | CASRHQQGADGYTF
TRBV9 | CASSAWGDSRYEQYF
TRBV6-1 | CASSENGYNEQFF
TRBV10-3 | CAISESPWRNSYEQYF
TRBV7-9 | CASSSYRVQGYTF
TRBV2 | CASQVQGANSPLHF
TRBV28 | CASTTGQGVGEQYF
TRBV27 | CASSLSGTAEAFF
TRBV5-6 | CAYSLGTGYSPLHF
TRBV6-5 | CASSYWDRVSGNTIYF
TRBV29-1 | CSVRQGGNQPQHF
TRBV6-1 | CASSARGTDGYGYTF
TRBV2 | CASSPGLPNTGELFF
TRBV7-6 | CASSQGPLYNEQFF
TRBV6-1 | CASREGRGSNQPQHF
TRBV5-1 | CASSLVGGGSYNEQFF
TRBV28 | CASWDRGYEQYF
TRBV5-6 | CASSLVADTQYF
TRBV7-2 | CASSLVEASTDTQYF
TRBV18 | CASSPETGGYQPQHF
TRBV6-1 | CASSPRTGGNYGYTF
TRBV27 | CASRSQGQPQHF
TRBV6-6 | CASKTSGGLNTGELFF
TRBV10-3 | CASRAGNSYNSPLHF
TRBV6-4 | CASSDSGTGVDGYPF
TRBV9 | CASSADRAGNTIYF
TRBV2 | CASSEVTGAAGETQYF
TRBV2 | CASSGSSGGYEQYF
TRBV28 | CASSLRLAARGEQYF
TRBV9 | CASSVGQGLNEQFF
TRBV19 | CASRQANRAEQYF